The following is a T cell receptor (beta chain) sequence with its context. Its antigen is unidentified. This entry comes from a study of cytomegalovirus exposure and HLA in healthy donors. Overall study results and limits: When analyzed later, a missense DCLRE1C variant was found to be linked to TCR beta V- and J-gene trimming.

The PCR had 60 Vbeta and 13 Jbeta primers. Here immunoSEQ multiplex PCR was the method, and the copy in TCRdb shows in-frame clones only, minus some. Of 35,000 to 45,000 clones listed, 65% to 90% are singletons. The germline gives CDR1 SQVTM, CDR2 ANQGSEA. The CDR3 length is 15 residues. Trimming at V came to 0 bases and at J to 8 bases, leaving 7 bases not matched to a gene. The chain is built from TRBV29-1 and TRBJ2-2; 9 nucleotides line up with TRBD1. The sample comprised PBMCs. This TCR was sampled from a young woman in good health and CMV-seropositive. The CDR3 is CSVEEGGQGLGELFF. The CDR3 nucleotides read TGCAGCGTTGAAGAAGGGGGACAGGGTTTGGGGGAGCTGTTTTTT.